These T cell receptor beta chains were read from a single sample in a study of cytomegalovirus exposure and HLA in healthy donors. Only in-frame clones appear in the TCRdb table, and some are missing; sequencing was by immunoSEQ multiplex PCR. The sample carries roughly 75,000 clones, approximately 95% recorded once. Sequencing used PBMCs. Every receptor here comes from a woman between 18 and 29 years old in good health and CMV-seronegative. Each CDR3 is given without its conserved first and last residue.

CDR3: ATSREREETQY; J: TRBJ2-5; length: 11; V: TRBV5-1
CDR3: ASSFTGTDTQY; J: TRBJ2-3; length: 11; V: TRBV27
CDR3: ASSQDQLAGRYEQY; J: TRBJ2-7; length: 14; V: TRBV4-1
CDR3: ASRTGTGGLDEQF; J: TRBJ2-1; length: 13; V: TRBV5-8
CDR3: ASSAQGLAGGYEQF; J: TRBJ2-1; length: 14; V: TRBV9
CDR3: ASTRANNYGYT; J: TRBJ1-2; length: 11; V: TRBV25-1
CDR3: ASSGTAGANVLT; J: TRBJ2-6; length: 12; V: TRBV2
CDR3: ASSTRTSAARETQY; J: TRBJ2-5; length: 14; V: TRBV14
CDR3: ASTFLGTSGEYQETQY; J: TRBJ2-5; length: 16; V: TRBV2
CDR3: ASSFMGLSSYNEQF; J: TRBJ2-1; length: 14; V: TRBV27
CDR3: ASHGQNSYEQY; J: TRBJ2-7; length: 11; V: TRBV10-2
CDR3: ASSSGSATYEQY; J: TRBJ2-7; length: 12; V: TRBV28
CDR3: ASSYSRGMNYGYT; J: TRBJ1-2; length: 13; V: TRBV6-5
CDR3: ASSLNTGISSYEQY; J: TRBJ2-7; length: 14; V: TRBV6-5
CDR3: ASSLVQGLNNSPLH; J: TRBJ1-6; length: 14; V: TRBV7-9
CDR3: ITKPHCGSSTDTQY; J: TRBJ2-3; length: 14; V: TRBV29-1
CDR3: ASISGPSNEQF; J: TRBJ2-1; length: 11; V: TRBV28
CDR3: ASSQDRDSNEQF; J: TRBJ2-1; length: 12; V: TRBV4-2
CDR3: ASSQGGRAGETQY; J: TRBJ2-5; length: 13; V: TRBV4-1
CDR3: ASSSLDSSSRYYEQY; J: TRBJ2-7; length: 15; V: TRBV27
CDR3: ASSSPRTSGSTDTQY; J: TRBJ2-3; length: 15; V: TRBV27
CDR3: ASSPLPGGRQFYNEQF; J: TRBJ2-1; length: 16; V: TRBV18
CDR3: ASTYGQGQFYEQY; J: TRBJ2-7; length: 13; V: TRBV4-2
CDR3: ASSYSLGTGTEKLF; J: TRBJ1-4; length: 14; V: TRBV6-6
CDR3: ASSFQGSQETQY; J: TRBJ2-5; length: 12; V: TRBV27
CDR3: ASRTPDTHNEQF; J: TRBJ2-1; length: 12; V: TRBV10-1
CDR3: ASSPVTAYEQY; J: TRBJ2-7; length: 11; V: TRBV18
CDR3: ASSFSENTIY; J: TRBJ1-3; length: 10; V: TRBV11-2
CDR3: ASSLVPLAGSDTQY; J: TRBJ2-3; length: 14; V: TRBV7-6
CDR3: ASSDHSNTEAF; J: TRBJ1-1; length: 11; V: TRBV2
CDR3: ASRTGASNEQY; J: TRBJ2-7; length: 11; V: TRBV27
CDR3: ASSLEGNYGYT; J: TRBJ1-2; length: 11; V: TRBV5-4
CDR3: ASSFSSGTSGSHEQY; J: TRBJ2-7; length: 15; V: TRBV7-8
CDR3: ASSRDKDTGELF; J: TRBJ2-2; length: 12; V: TRBV6-5